The clone carrying this T cell receptor beta chain was counted between two and nine times. Its antigen is undetermined. The data stem from a study of T-cell reconstitution after alpha-beta-depleted transplantation in children. Germline CDR1 SQVTM, CDR2 ANQGSEA. Deletions cut 2 bases from V and 4 bases from J, with 14 bases between. The length of the CDR3 is 14 residues. The library targeted TCRbeta and was prepared with unique molecular identifiers. TCRdb re-called the PCR reads with MiXCR, one entry per CDR3 protein. This table has 200,000 to 300,000 distinct CDR3 sequences, 24% appearing once. Study observations and caveats: Certain patients had high TCRbeta diversity at day 60, and it came from recipient T cells and thymic progenitors that survived. T-cell numbers and diversity, one year after transplant, stemmed largely from T cells that were newly produced. Reportedly, roughly two months post-transplant, alpha-beta T cells arose from several hundred expanded graft clones.

The input for sequencing was PBMCs, mostly from graft donor cells, taken 360 days after TCRalphabeta/CD19-depleted stem cell transplant. The TCR sequence derives from a female patient aged 2 to 10 who had a stem cell transplant for congenital amegakaryocytic thrombocytopenia, so the T cells may come from the graft donor. This sequence joins TRBV29-1 and TRBJ2-5, with D unresolved. The chain's CDR3 is CSVEKQVKGETQYF. CDR3 sequence (DNA): TGCAGCGTTGAAAAACAAGTCAAGGGAGAGACCCAGTACTTC.